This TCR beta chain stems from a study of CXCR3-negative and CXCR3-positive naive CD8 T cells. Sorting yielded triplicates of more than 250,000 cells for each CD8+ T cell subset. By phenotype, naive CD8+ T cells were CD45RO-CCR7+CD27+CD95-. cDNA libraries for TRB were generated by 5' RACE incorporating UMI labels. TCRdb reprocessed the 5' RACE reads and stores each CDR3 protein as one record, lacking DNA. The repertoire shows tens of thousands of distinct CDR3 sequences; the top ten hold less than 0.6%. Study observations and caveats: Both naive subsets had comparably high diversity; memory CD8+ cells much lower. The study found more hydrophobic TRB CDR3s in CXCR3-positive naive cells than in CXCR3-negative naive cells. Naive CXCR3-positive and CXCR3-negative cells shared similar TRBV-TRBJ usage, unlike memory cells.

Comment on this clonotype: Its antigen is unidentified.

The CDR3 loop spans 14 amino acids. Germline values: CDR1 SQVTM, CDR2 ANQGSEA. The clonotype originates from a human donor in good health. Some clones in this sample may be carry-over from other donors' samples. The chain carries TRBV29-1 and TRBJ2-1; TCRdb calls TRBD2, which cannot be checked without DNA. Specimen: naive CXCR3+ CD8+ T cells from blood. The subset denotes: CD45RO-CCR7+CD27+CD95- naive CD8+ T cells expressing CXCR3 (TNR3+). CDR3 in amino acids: CSVFFGTSDNEQFF.